These 5 T cell receptor beta chains were sequenced from one sample in a study of blood T cell repertoires in COVID-19. The data were produced by immunoSEQ multiplex PCR, yet TCRdb's version contains in-frame clones alone and is incomplete. The table shows roughly 170,000 clones, with around 87% occurring only once. Specimen: peripheral blood. Receptors were obtained from a woman under 30 who had recovered from COVID-19.

CDR3 loop: CASSIGTVDTQYF. DNA for the CDR3: TGTGCCAGTAGTATTGGGACAGTCGATACGCAGTATTTT. The chain uses TRBV19 and TRBJ2-3; 7 bases are shared with TRBD1. This CDR3 contains 13 residues. Germline V gene lookup returns CDR1 LNHDA and CDR2 SQIVND (reference sequence). With 3 bases clipped from V and 6 bases from J, the junction kept 3 bases outside the gene matches.

The chain has TRBV6-6 and TRBJ1-1, with 9 positions matching TRBD1. Per the germline V gene, CDR1 is MNHNY and CDR2 is SVGAGI (reference sequence). There are 16 residues in the CDR3. Trimming at V came to 6 bases and at J to 3 bases, leaving 11 bases not matched to a gene. This CDR3 reads CASSSGQGPWDTEAFF. The CDR3 nucleotides read TGTGCCAGCAGCTCCGGACAGGGGCCCTGGGACACTGAAGCTTTCTTT.

The V and J genes are TRBV4-3 and TRBJ2-3, with TRBD1 matching over 12 bases. CDR3 size: 17 residues. Germline V lookup: CDR1 LGHNA, CDR2 YSLEER. With V trimmed by 5 bases and J by 4 bases, 10 bases remained unmatched. The CDR3 sequence: CASSYAVGTGGADTQYF. CDR3 DNA sequence: TGCGCCAGCAGCTACGCCGTGGGGACAGGGGGCGCAGATACGCAGTATTTT.

The chain links TRBV19 to TRBJ1-5; 10 bases line up with TRBD1. CDR3 size: 15 residues. The J segment lost 7 bases and the V segment lost 2 bases, leaving 5 bases of the junction unmatched. The germline gives CDR1 LNHDA, CDR2 SQIVND (reference sequence). CDR3 DNA sequence: TGTGCCAGTAGTATACCGGGACAGGGGTGGCAGCCCCAGCATTTT. Protein product: CASSIPGQGWQPQHF.

This chain joins TRBV27 and TRBJ2-7, with 7 bases aligning to TRBD1. Germline V gene data show CDR1 as MNHEY and CDR2 as SMNVEV (reference sequence). V lost 4 bases, J lost 2 bases, and 2 bases stayed unmatched. The CDR3 consists of 13 residues. CDR3 DNA sequence: TGTGCCAGCAGTTCGACAGGGCCCTACGAGCAGTACTTC. It is translated as CASSSTGPYEQYF.